This T cell receptor (beta chain) was captured by sequencing in a study of cytomegalovirus exposure and HLA in healthy donors (dated by TCRdb to 2016 to 2017). Regarding the complete study: An earlier analysis of a few hundred of the donors reported 276 Gb of sequence data and roughly 120 million unique TCR beta sequences obtained from approximately 180 million T cells. An earlier analysis of around 640 of the donors used high-throughput TCR beta sequencing to judge whether each TCR beta V gene segment behaved as functional or pseudogenic. The study combined high-throughput TCR immunosequencing, statistical association of individual TCRs with disease status, and machine learning to predict cytomegalovirus infection status. HLA typing covered class I and class II loci at four-digit resolution. Every repertoire in the discovery cohort had been generated on one and the same sequencing platform. Rather than drawing on any new phenotypic data, the later analysis identified candidate immune exposures from TCR beta sequences and the way those sequences occurred across donors. A later analysis re-examined previously published TCR beta repertoires from about 700 donors and added high-resolution HLA genotyping to investigate patterns of TCR occurrence. Besides the first cohort of 550 to 750 subjects, a separate validation cohort made up of 120 different subjects was used. The study was designed to test whether signatures of past pathogen exposure could be identified by cataloging public T cell receptors. Of the 300 to 500 genotyped donors, 75% to 85% were placed in the genetic ancestry cluster associated with self-reported Caucasian donors. On average, 235,054 unique TCR beta nucleotide sequences were sequenced per donor among a few hundred genotyped donors of the cohort, with around 19% of those sequences being non-productive. Genome-wide SNP genotypes for about 65% of the roughly 670 donors were used in a later genetic analysis, which treated that subset as a discovery cohort. Alongside the repertoire data, information on donor age, sex, ethnicity and CMV serostatus was compiled. The number of donors typed differed by locus, with roughly 620-640 for A, B, C, DRB1 and DQB1, roughly 550 for DQA1, 600 to 610 for DPA1, and around 430 for DPB1. An early release that covered fewer than 750 HLA-typed donors contained 300 to 350 gigabases of sequencing data and around 85 million unique TCR sequences. Using immunosequencing, the study profiled T cell repertoires from about 610 subjects and related those repertoires to cytomegalovirus serostatus. Four to six DR-DQ haplotypes were handled as single units for association and clustering because linkage in the cohort was strong. The paper as a whole reports these results and caveats: According to a later analysis, parvovirus B19, influenza, CMV and Epstein-Barr virus appeared linked to several top co-occurrence clusters. In vitro tests confirmed that three of the cytomegalovirus-associated TCR beta chains recognize cytomegalovirus antigens. While some public TCRs were present in many individuals, most TCR sequences turned up only very rarely across donors. Assigning TCR associations to individual alleles was difficult when HLA alleles, especially DR and DQ, strongly co-occurred. V-gene and J-gene trimming of TCR beta chains was associated with a missense DCLRE1C variant in a later genetic analysis, and the association was replicated in an independent cohort. According to the authors, the approach could potentially be generalized to other disease states and immunological phenotypes. In a later analysis, most CMV-associated TCR beta chains were found to appear HLA-restricted, with HLA associations seemingly driven largely by CMV exposure. CMV serostatus was the only immune exposure information available for the cohort. The earlier analysis of a few hundred of the donors excluded 15 to 20 rarely observed V segments, including chromosome 9 orphons, because counts were too low. Only TCR beta chains were sequenced in this cohort, and the absence of alpha or paired-chain data limited detectable features. Linkage disequilibrium might explain the correlated functional status among segregating V segments, but an unknown experimental factor could not be excluded. In a later analysis, some 18,000 TCR beta sequences were associated with specific HLA alleles at a false discovery rate of 0.05. Broadly in line with IMGT annotations, most TCR beta V segments showed up in productive rearrangements about 87% or about 30% of the time in an earlier analysis of 587 of the donors. Cytomegalovirus status was reported to be diagnosed by the classifier with high specificity and sensitivity in both the original and validation cohorts. A cluster of highly shared sequence variants was judged likely to represent a technical artifact of the sequencing pipeline. Because HLA typing was missing for some donors at each locus, association tests included only the typed subset. A further reported finding was that TCR beta sequences accurately predicted the HLA-A and HLA-B alleles for most subjects in the first cohort. The study gave a list of roughly 150 TCR beta chains associated with cytomegalovirus. A later genetic analysis reported fewer N-insertions in productive TCRs among donors in an Asian-associated ancestry cluster than the roughly 690-donor mean. In a later analysis, TCR association rates were found to vary across HLA loci, with the most associated TCRs seen for DRB1 alleles and the fewest for HLA-C alleles. In a later analysis, HLA-associated TCR beta chains were found to be more clonally expanded and to have lower generation probabilities than equally common non-associated chains. Roughly uniform sequencing depth across donors was assumed in presence/absence analyses, although this assumption may not hold.

The count of this clone is one. What this receptor recognizes is not known. No much larger clone exists at a distance of one base, and base qualities are not known. Other DNA sequences from this sample encode an identical CDR3 as well. Library prep was done by the immunoSEQ multiplex PCR assay. For the multiplex PCR, a mixture combining 60 forward primers for TCR Vbeta segments and 13 reverse primers for TCR Jbeta segments was used. A multiplex PCR assay on genomic DNA amplified the CDR3 region of rearranged TCR beta genes. The amplified TCR beta libraries were sequenced on the Illumina HiSeq System as 87-base-pair reads. In the paper's pipeline: In a later analysis, some 80 million unique TCR beta chains were counted across the 650 to 700 repertoires, and approximately 11 million of these chains were shared by at least two donors. A nearest-neighbor algorithm error-corrected the raw reads and collapsed the reads into unique sequences, merging closely related sequences to remove PCR and sequencing errors. Alignment of CDR3 sequences to IMGT reference sequences was used to assign V, D and J gene segments. For a sequence to be retained, a match of at least six nucleotides to both a V gene segment and a J gene segment was required. A rearrangement was called productive if the CDR3 had no stop codons and remained in frame with V and J, and every other rearrangement was called non-productive. CDR3 was defined according to IMGT convention as the region running from the second conserved V-encoded cysteine to the conserved J-encoded phenylalanine. Sequences without an unambiguous match to a single V gene segment were excluded from the earlier analysis of several hundred of the donors. In an earlier analysis of approximately 550 of the donors, V segments were called functional above 56.7% productive rearrangements and were called segregating when the between-donor standard deviation exceeded 5%. A statistical classification framework was built for diagnosing cytomegalovirus status from the catalog of TCR beta chain sequences. V and J gene assignment, in a later analysis, came from comparing TCR nucleotide sequences with IMGT/GENE-DB human TR gene sequences. Using the TCRdist pipeline, a later analysis assigned CDR3 sequences along with most-parsimonious VDJ recombination scenarios. A later analysis defined each TCR beta chain by its CDR3 amino acid sequence plus V-gene family, and excluded reads lacking a unique V-gene family. As a way to deal with suspected cross-contamination and a sequencing artifact, a later analysis dropped hundreds of nucleotide sequences that were highly shared and had low generation probability. A later analysis calculated a clonal expansion index for each public chain from normalized within-repertoire ranks of inferred template counts. A later analysis computed generation probabilities with a VDJ recombination model fitted to out-of-frame rearrangements, and checked the results against IGoR. In a later analysis, hypergeometric tests were used to score TCR-TCR, TCR-HLA and TCR-CMV co-occurrence, with a repertoire-size bias correction applied to TCR pairs. To estimate false discovery rates, a later analysis permuted the HLA or CMV assignments 20 times. In a later analysis, co-occurring TCRs were grouped using DBSCAN, and TCRdist sequence similarity was added for clustering within HLA-allele-positive subsets. Co-occurrence clustering excluded repertoires with fewer than 30,000 or more than 120,000 public chains, plus five with anomalous nucleotide sharing. In its TCRdb copy, this immuneACCESS table keeps in-frame sequences only and misses some clones. Where compared with another copy, unresolved V genes explain less than half of these, and the others have no known cause. Clone size and the V and J calls come from that table; the DNA yielded D and trimming. For this sample there are around 140,000 clones; about 80% appear just once. Clones ranked in the top ten supply roughly 9.7% of the sample.

The cohort consisted of 600 or so healthy bone marrow donors. Cohort members were all nominally healthy when sampled, although unrecorded immune exposures were likely present. The donor tested CMV seropositive, placing the donor among the 250 to 350 seropositive members of the cohort. A peripheral blood sample was collected from each donor, and TCR beta sequencing was performed on peripheral blood mononuclear cells. Genomic DNA was extracted from the blood cell samples with the Qiagen DNeasy Blood Extraction Kit. Sequenced sample: PBMCs. This TCR was recovered from a woman in her fifties or sixties in good health and CMV-seropositive.

The nucleotides are TGTGCCACCAGCAGAGAAGGGGGCTACGAGCAGTACTTC. It specifies CATSREGGYEQYF. The chain uses TRBV15 and TRBJ2-7, and the D gene may be TRBD1, 6 bases matching. There are 13 amino acids in the CDR3, from cysteine to phenylalanine inclusive. CDR3 DNA is the only sequence kept; it has 39 bases, read in frame from the first base. V and J are truncated by 0 bases and 3 bases respectively, leaving an intervening sequence of 6 bases. Taken from the germline V gene (reference sequence), the CDR1 and CDR2 loops are LNHNV and YYDKDF.